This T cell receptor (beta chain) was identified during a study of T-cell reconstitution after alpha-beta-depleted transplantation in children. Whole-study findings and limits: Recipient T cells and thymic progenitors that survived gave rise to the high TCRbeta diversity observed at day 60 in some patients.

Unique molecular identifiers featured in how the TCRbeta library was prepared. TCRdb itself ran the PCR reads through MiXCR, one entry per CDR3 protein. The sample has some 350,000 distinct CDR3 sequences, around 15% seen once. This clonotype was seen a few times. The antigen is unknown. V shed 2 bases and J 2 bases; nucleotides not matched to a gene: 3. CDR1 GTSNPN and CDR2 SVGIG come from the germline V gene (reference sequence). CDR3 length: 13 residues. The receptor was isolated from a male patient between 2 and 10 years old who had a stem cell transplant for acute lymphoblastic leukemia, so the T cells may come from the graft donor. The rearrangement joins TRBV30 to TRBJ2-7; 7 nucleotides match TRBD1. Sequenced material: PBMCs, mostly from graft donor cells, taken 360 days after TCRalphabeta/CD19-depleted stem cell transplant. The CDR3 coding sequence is TGTGCCTGGAGTTGGGACAGAACCTACGAGCAGTACTTC. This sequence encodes CAWSWDRTYEQYF.